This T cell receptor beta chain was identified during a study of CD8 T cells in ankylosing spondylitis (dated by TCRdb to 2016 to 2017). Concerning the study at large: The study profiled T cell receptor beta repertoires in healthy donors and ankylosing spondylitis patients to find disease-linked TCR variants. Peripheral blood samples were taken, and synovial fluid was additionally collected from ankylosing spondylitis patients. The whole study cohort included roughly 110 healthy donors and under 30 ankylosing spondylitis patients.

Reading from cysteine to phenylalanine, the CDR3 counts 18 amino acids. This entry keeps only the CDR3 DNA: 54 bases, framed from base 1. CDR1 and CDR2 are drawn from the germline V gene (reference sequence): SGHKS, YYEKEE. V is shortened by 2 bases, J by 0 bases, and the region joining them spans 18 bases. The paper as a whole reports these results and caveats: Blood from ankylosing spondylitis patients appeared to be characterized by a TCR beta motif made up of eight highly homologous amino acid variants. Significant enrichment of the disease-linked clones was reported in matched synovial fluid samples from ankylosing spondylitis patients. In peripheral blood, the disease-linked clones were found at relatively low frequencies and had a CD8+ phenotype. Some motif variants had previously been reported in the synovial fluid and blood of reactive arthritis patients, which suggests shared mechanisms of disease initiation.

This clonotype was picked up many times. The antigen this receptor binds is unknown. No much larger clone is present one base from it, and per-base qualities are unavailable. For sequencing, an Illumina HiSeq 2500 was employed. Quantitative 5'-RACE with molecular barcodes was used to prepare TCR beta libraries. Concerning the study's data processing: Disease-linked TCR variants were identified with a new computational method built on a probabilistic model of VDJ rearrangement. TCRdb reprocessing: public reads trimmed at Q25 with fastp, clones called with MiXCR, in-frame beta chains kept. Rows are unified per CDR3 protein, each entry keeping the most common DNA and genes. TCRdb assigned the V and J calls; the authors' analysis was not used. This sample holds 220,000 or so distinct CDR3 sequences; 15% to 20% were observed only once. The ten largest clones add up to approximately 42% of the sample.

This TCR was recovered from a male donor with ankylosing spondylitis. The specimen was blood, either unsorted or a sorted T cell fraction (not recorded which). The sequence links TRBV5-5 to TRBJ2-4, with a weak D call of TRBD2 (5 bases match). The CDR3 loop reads CASSFSLVRLLAKNIQYF. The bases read TGTGCCAGCAGCTTTTCACTAGTACGCTTGCTAGCCAAAAACATTCAGTACTTC.